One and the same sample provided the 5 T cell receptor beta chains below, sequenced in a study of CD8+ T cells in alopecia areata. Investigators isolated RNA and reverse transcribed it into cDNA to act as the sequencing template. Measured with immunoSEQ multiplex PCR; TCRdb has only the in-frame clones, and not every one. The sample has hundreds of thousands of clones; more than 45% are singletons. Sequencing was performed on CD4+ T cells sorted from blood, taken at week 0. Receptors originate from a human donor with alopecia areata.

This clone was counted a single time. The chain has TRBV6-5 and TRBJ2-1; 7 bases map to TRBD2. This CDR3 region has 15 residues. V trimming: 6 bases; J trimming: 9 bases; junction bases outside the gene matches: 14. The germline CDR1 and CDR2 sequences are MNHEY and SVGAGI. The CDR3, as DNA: TGTGCCAGCAGATTCGACCCTACGGGGAGGGGTGAGCAGTTCTTC. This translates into CASRFDPTGRGEQFF.

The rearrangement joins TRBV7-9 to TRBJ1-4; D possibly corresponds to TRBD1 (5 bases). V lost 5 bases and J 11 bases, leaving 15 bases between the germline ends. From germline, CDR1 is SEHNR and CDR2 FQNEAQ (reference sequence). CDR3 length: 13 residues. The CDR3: CASSRDEGSKLFF. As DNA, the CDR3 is TGTGCCAGCAGCCGCGACGAGGGGTCGAAACTGTTTTTT.

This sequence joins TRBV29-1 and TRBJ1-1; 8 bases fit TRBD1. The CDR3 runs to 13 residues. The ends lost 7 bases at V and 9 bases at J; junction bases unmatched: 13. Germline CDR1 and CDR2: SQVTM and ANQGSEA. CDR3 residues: CSGRTGLTDKAFF. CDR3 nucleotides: TGCAGCGGCCGGACAGGGCTCACCGACAAAGCTTTCTTT.

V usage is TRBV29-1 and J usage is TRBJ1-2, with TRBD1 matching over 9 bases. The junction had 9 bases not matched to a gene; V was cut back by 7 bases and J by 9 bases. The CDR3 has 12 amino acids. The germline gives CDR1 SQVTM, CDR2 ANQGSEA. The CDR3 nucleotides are TGCAGCGCATATCGACAGGGGGTGAGCTACACCTTC. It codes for CSAYRQGVSYTF.

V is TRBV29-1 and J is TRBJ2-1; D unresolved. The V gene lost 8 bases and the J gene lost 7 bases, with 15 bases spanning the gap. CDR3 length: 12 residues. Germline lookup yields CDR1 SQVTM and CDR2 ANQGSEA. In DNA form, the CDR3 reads TGCAGCCTACGGACCGGTCCGAATGAGCAGTTCTTC. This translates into CSLRTGPNEQFF.